This T cell receptor beta chain originates from a study of cytomegalovirus exposure and HLA in healthy donors. V shed 2 bases and J shed 8 bases, with 12 bases lying between them. Germline-derived CDR1 and CDR2 are LNHDA and SQIVND (reference sequence). The CDR3 is 13 amino acids. It was with 60 Vbeta and 13 Jbeta primers that the PCR ran. Sequencing used immunoSEQ multiplex PCR; TCRdb keeps in-frame clones, though not all of them. The sample lists 100,000 to 150,000 clones, just over 70% occurring once. The receptor was isolated from a woman aged 60-70 years in good health and CMV-seropositive. The chain recombines TRBV19 with TRBJ1-2; D is ambiguous. What was sequenced was PBMCs. CDR3 region: CASSISKRGGYTF. CDR3 bases: TGTGCCAGTAGTATATCTAAGCGTGGAGGCTACACCTTC. Full variable domain (remainder filled in from reference TRBV19 and TRBJ1-2): DGGITQSPKYLFRKEGQNVTLSCEQNLNHDAMYWYRQDPGQGLRLIYYSQIVNDFQKGDIAEGYSVSREKKESFPLTVTSAQKNPTAFYLCASSISKRGGYTFGSGTRLTVV.